The subject of this entry is one T cell receptor beta chain. What it recognizes is unknown. MiXCR was run by TCRdb on the 5' RACE reads, yielding one entry per CDR3 protein. The table has approximately 120,000 distinct CDR3 sequences, approximately 15% seen once. The CDR3 has 12 amino acids. V dropped 3 bases and J dropped 5 bases, with 9 bases sitting between them. Germline assignment: CDR1 SGHRS and CDR2 YFSETQ. This specimen comes from a study of early T cells in non-severe SARS-CoV-2 infection. Findings of the study overall: Clonotype matching in VDJdb favored anti-spike CD8 responses and did not capture private and CD4 specificities.

The clonotype was recovered from an adult who was a healthcare worker with PCR-confirmed SARS-CoV-2 infection or an uninfected control (not recorded which). The specimen was whole blood. V and J are TRBV5-1 and TRBJ2-7; perhaps TRBD2 as D (6 bases). CDR3 nucleotides: TGCGCCAGCAGCTCGGAGGGGCACGAGCAGTACTTC. Its protein is CASSSEGHEQYF.